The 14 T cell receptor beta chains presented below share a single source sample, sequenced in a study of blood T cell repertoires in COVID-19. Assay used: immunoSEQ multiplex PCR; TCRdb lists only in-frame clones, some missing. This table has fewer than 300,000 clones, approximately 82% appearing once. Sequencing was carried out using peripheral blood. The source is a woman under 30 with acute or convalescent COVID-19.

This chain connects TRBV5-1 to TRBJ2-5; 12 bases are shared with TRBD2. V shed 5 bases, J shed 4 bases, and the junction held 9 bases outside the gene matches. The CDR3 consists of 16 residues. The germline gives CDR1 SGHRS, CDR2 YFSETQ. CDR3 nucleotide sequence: TGCGCCAGCAGGACTAGCGGGAGTACAGTGGGAGAGACCCAGTACTTC. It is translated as CASRTSGSTVGETQYF.

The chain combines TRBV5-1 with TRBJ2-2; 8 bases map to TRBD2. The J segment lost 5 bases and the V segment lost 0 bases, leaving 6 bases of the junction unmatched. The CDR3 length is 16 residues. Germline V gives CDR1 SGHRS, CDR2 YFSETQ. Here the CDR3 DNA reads TGCGCCAGCAGCTTGGCGGGACTAGTTATAACCGGGGAGCTGTTTTTT. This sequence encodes CASSLAGLVITGELFF.

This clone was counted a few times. The CDR3 loop is CASSGGLAYQETQYF. As DNA, the CDR3 is TGTGCCAGCAGCGGGGGACTAGCTTACCAAGAGACCCAGTACTTC. The chain couples TRBV9 to TRBJ2-5; 9 bases align to TRBD2. The CDR3 has 15 residues. Germline V gene data show CDR1 as SGDLS and CDR2 as YYNGEE. Unmatched junction bases numbered 3, after V lost 3 bases and J lost 0 bases. Full variable domain (missing parts from reference TRBV9 and TRBJ2-5): DSGVTQTPKHLITATGQRVTLRCSPRSGDLSVYWYQQSLDQGLQFLIQYYNGEERAKGNILERFSAQQFPDLHSELNLSSLELGDSALYFCASSGGLAYQETQYFGPGTRLLVL.

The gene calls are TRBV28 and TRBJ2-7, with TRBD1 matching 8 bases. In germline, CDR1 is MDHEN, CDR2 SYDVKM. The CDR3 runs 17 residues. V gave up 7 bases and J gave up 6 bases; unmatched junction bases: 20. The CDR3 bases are TGTGCCAGCACCGGGATCGGTCGCGGCAGGGGGCCCGGCGAGCAGTACTTC. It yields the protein CASTGIGRGRGPGEQYF.

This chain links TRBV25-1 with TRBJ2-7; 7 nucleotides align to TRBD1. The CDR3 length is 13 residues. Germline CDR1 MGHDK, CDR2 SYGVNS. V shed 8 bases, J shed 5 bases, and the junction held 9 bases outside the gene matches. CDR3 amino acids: CASGYRGVNEQYF. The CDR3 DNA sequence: TGTGCCAGCGGGTACAGGGGAGTCAACGAGCAGTACTTC.

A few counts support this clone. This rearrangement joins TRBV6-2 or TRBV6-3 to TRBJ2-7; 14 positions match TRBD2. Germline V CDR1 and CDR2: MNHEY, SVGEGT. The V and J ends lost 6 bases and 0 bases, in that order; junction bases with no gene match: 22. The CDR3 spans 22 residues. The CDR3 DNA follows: TGTGCCAGCAGCCAGAGGTACTTTCGACTAGCGGGAGGGTCGAGAAGCTCCTACGAGCAGTACTTC. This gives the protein CASSQRYFRLAGGSRSSYEQYF.

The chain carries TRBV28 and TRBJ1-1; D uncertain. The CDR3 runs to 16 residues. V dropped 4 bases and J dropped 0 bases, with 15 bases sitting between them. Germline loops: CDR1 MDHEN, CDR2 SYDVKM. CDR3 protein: CASSSPRNALNTEAFF. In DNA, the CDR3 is TGTGCCAGCAGTTCCCCGAGAAACGCGCTGAACACTGAAGCTTTCTTT.

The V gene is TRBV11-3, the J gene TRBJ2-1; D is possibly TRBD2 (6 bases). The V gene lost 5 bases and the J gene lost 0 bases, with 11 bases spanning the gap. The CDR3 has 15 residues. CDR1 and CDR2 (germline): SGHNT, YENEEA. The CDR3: CASSPFGSSYNEQFF. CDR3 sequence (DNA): TGTGCCAGCAGCCCCTTCGGGAGCTCCTACAATGAGCAGTTCTTC.

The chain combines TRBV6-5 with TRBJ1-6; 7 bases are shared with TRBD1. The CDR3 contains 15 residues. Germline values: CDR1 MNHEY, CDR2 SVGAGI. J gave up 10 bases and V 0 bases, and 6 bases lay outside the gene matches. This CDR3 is CASSYSTTGLSPLHF. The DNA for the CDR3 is TGTGCCAGCAGTTACTCTACGACAGGGTTGTCACCCCTCCACTTT.

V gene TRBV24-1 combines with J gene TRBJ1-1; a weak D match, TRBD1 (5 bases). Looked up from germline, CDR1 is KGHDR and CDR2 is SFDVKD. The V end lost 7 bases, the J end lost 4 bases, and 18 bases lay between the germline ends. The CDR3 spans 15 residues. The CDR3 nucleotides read TGTGCCACCAGAGGTGCAGGGTCCGGGCCCACTGAAGCTTTCTTT. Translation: CATRGAGSGPTEAFF.

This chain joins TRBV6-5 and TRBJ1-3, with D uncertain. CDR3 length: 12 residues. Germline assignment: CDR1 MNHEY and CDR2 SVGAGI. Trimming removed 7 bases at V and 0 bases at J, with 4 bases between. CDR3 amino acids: CASTSSGNTIYF. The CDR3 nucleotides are TGTGCCAGCACCAGCTCTGGAAACACCATATATTTT.

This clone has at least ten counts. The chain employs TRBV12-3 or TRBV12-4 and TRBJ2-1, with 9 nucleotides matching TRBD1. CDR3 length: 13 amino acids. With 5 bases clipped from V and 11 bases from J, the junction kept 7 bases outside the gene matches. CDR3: CASSRVQGAKQFF. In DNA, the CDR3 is TGTGCCAGCAGTCGCGTACAGGGGGCAAAGCAGTTCTTC.

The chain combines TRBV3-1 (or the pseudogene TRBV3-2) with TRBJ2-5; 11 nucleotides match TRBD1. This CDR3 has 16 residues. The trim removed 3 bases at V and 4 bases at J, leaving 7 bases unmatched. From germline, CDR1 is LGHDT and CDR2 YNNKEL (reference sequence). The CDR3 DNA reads TGTGCCAGCAGCCACCTAAGGGACAGGGGGGGAGAGACCCAGTACTTC. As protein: CASSHLRDRGGETQYF.

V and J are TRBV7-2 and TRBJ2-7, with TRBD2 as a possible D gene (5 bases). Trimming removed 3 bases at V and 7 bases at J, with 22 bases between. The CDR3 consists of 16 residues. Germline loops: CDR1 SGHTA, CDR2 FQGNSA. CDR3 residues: CASSFSGVSTTGEQYF. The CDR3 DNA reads TGTGCCAGCAGCTTTTCCGGAGTTTCCACTACGGGGGAGCAGTACTTC.